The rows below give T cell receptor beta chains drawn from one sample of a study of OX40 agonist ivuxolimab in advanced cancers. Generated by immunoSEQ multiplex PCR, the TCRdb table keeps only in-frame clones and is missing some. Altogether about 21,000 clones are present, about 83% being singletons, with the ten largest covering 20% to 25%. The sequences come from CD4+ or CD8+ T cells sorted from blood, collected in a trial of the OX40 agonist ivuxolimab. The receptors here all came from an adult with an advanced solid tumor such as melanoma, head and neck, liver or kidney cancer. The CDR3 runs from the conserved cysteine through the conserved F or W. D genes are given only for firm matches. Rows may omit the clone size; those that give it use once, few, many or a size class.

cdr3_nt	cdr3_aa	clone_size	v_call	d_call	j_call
TGTGCCAGCGTCTTCTACAGGGGAATTGACACTGAAGCTTTCTTT	CASVFYRGIDTEAFF	NA	TRBV7-9	TRBD1	TRBJ1-1
TGTGCCAGCGCTATAGCGGGAGCAACAGATACGCAGTATTTT	CASAIAGATDTQYF	NA	TRBV19	TRBD2	TRBJ2-3
TGTGCCAGCAGCCCCTGGGGCCCCTACGAGCAGTACTTC	CASSPWGPYEQYF	NA	TRBV5-5	NA	TRBJ2-7
TGTGCCACCACTCAGGACAGCCAGCCGTCGGGGCTGTTTTTT	CATTQDSQPSGLFF	NA	TRBV2	NA	TRBJ1-4
TGTGCCAGCAGCCAAAACAGGTTATTCTATGGCTACACCTTC	CASSQNRLFYGYTF	NA	TRBV28	NA	TRBJ1-2
TGTGCCAGCAGCTTAGGGCGGGGGCATGAGCAGTTCTTC	CASSLGRGHEQFF	NA	TRBV7-2	NA	TRBJ2-1
TGTGCCAGCAGCGCGCCTGGGGGGAGTAGGGCCGGGGAGCTGTTTTTT	CASSAPGGSRAGELFF	NA	TRBV5-4	NA	TRBJ2-2
TGTGCCAGCAGACCGCCGGGACCGAACACTGAAGCTTTCTTT	CASRPPGPNTEAFF	NA	TRBV28	NA	TRBJ1-1
TGTGCCAGCAGTTCCTCCCGGGGCGGAATCAGGGCTGATAACACTGAAGCTTTCTTT	CASSSSRGGIRADNTEAFF	NA	TRBV7-9	NA	TRBJ1-1
TGTGCCAGCAGCCTCTGGGGGGGAGAGACCCAGTACTTC	CASSLWGGETQYF	once	TRBV14	TRBD2	TRBJ2-5
TGTGCCAGCAGCTGGACACCGATGAACACTGAAGCTTTCTTT	CASSWTPMNTEAFF	NA	TRBV5-6	NA	TRBJ1-1
TGTGCCAGCAGGGTCGACAGGGAGGATCCCCACGAGCAGTACTTC	CASRVDREDPHEQYF	NA	TRBV2	NA	TRBJ2-7
TGTGCCAGCAGCTTATTTGCGGGAGGGCCTCATGAGCAGTTCTTC	CASSLFAGGPHEQFF	NA	TRBV7-3	TRBD2	TRBJ2-1
TGTGCCAGCAGCCCAAGTAGCGGGGGCAATGAGCAGTTCTTC	CASSPSSGGNEQFF	NA	TRBV2	TRBD2	TRBJ2-1
TGTGCCTGCAGGCGTGAACTTGATAATGAAAAACTGTTTTTT	CACRRELDNEKLFF	NA	TRBV30	NA	TRBJ1-4
TGTGCCAGCAGCTTAGGAAGCGGGGTCCAGGATGAAAAACTGTTTTTT	CASSLGSGVQDEKLFF	NA	TRBV5-6	NA	TRBJ1-4
TGTGCCAGCAGCCTTAGGGCAGATACGCAGTATTTT	CASSLRADTQYF	NA	TRBV7-8	NA	TRBJ2-3
TGTGCCAGCAGCGTAGAAGGGGGAGGCATTCAGTACTTC	CASSVEGGGIQYF	NA	TRBV9	NA	TRBJ2-4
TGTGCCTGGGACAGGGCCTACGAGCAGTACTTC	CAWDRAYEQYF	few	TRBV30	TRBD1	TRBJ2-7
TGTGCCATCAGTGGACAGTCCTCTGGGGCCAACGTCCTGACTTTC	CAISGQSSGANVLTF	NA	TRBV10-3	NA	TRBJ2-6
TGCGCCAGCAGCTGGACAGGGGGTTCCCCCTACGAGCAGTACTTC	CASSWTGGSPYEQYF	few	TRBV5-1	TRBD1	TRBJ2-7
TGTGCCAGTAGTAGAGAAAGGAGCATAGGGACAGATACGCAGTATTTT	CASSRERSIGTDTQYF	NA	TRBV19	NA	TRBJ2-3
TGTGCCAGCAGTTTGCTAGCGGGGGTGGAAGAGCAGTACTTC	CASSLLAGVEEQYF	NA	TRBV27	TRBD2	TRBJ2-7
TGTGCCAGCAGCCGGGAATCAGGGGGCTACTACGAGCAGTACTTC	CASSRESGGYYEQYF	NA	TRBV7-9	TRBD1	TRBJ2-7